The rows below give T cell receptor beta chains drawn from one sample of a study of monozygotic twins with inflammatory bowel disease. Using the 5' RACE reads, TCRdb records one entry per CDR3 protein without DNA. Its table lists 300,000 to 350,000 distinct CDR3 sequences. Specimen: blood. The receptors stem from a human donor with ulcerative colitis or Crohn's disease, or a healthy co-twin of an affected twin (not recorded which). The CDR3 runs from the conserved cysteine through the conserved F or W. Fields, in order: CDR3 protein, V gene, J gene.

CASSLPRDTQRWEQYF	TRBV5-1	TRBJ2-7
CASRVRGNHNNEQFF	TRBV6-1	TRBJ2-1
CASSPQTGDTQYF	TRBV5-1	TRBJ2-3
CASSLRGARAFF	TRBV13	TRBJ1-1
CASSQAQGFDQPQHF	TRBV4-2	TRBJ1-5
CASRQATTQYF	TRBV7-2	TRBJ2-3
CASSGGGSDEDTQYF	TRBV11-3	TRBJ2-3
CASKSPGQGRDEQFF	TRBV12-3/TRBV12-4	TRBJ2-1
CASTDRTATEAFF	TRBV7-9	TRBJ1-1
CASSLGQAFEQYF	TRBV28	TRBJ2-7
CSAYLDTARHEKLFF	TRBV20-1	TRBJ1-4
CASSHPGQPQHF	TRBV7-2	TRBJ1-5
CASDRGQNNSPLHF	TRBV19	TRBJ1-6
CASSLGMSNTGELFF	TRBV5-6	TRBJ2-2
CASTPSSQFNTEAFF	TRBV12-3/TRBV12-4	TRBJ1-1
CASSPNLIAGTDTQYF	TRBV11-2	TRBJ2-3
CASSVHSPLHF	TRBV27	TRBJ1-6
CASSRTTEQFF	TRBV2	TRBJ2-1
CASRSGLAGRQFF	TRBV2	TRBJ2-1
CASSREPFRGALYEQYF	TRBV4-1	TRBJ2-7
CASRETGKLADTQYF	TRBV28	TRBJ2-3
CASNLGLWGYTF	TRBV3-1	TRBJ1-2
CASSNDGFQPQHF	TRBV7-9	TRBJ1-5
CASSLGTISYNEQFF	TRBV5-5	TRBJ2-1
CSATGVGSGIFDTQYF	TRBV20-1	TRBJ2-3
CATSDPTKGHEQYF	TRBV24-1	TRBJ2-7
CASSLEAFNEQFF	TRBV5-4	TRBJ2-1
CATGTSGGVFDGNEQFF	TRBV28	TRBJ2-1
CASTPAPWQPQHF	TRBV28	TRBJ1-5